The 18 T cell receptor beta chains listed next were all sequenced from one sample in a study of T cells in Graves' hyperthyroidism and ophthalmopathy. TCR beta CDR3 sequences were amplified from RNA transcripts. The HTBI primer set served for first-round RT-PCR of the TCR CDR3. TCRdb re-called the multiplex PCR reads through MiXCR, storing one row per CDR3 protein. The sample lists roughly 660,000 distinct CDR3 sequences, around 16% occurring once. The specimen was blood. The source of these receptors is a man aged 50-59 years with Graves' hyperthyroidism.

This clonotype was observed at least ten times. CDR3 region: CASSRETAFNSPLHF. CDR3 coding DNA: TGTGCCAGCAGCCGCGAGACAGCTTTTAATTCACCCCTCCACTTT. The genes are TRBV7-9 and TRBJ1-6, with D maybe TRBD1 (5 bases). CDR1 is SEHNR and CDR2 is FQNEAQ in the germline V gene (reference sequence). V was shortened by 5 bases and J by 6 bases, with 14 bases between the two germline ends. This CDR3 comprises 15 residues. The entire variable domain, with the rest obtained from reference TRBV7-9 and TRBJ1-6, is as follows: DTGVSQNPRHKITKRGQNVTFRCDPISEHNRLYWYRQTLGQGPEFLTYFQNEAQLEKSRLLSDRFSAERPKGSFSTLEIQRTEQGDSAMYLCASSRETAFNSPLHFGNGTRLTVT.

This clonotype was counted a few times. Here the CDR3 omits its conserved ending phenylalanine or tryptophan, so a read error is the likely source. The rearrangement joins TRBV7-2 to TRBJ2-7; D might be TRBD1 (6 bases). V was clipped by 2 bases and J by 0 bases, with 11 bases between them. Germline-derived CDR1 and CDR2 are SGHTA and FQGNSA. The CDR3 sequence is 15 residues long. This CDR3 is CASSLSGASSYEQYL. The DNA for the CDR3 is TGTGCCAGCAGCTTATCAGGGGCGAGCTCCTACGAGCAGTACCTC.

This clonotype was seen a few times. This chain joins TRBV6-2 or TRBV6-3 and TRBJ1-1; 8 bases map to TRBD1. Germline-derived CDR1 and CDR2 are MNHEY and SVGEGT. V shed 6 bases and J 6 bases; nucleotides not matched to a gene: 9. The CDR3 loop spans 14 amino acids. DNA for the CDR3: TGTGCCAGCAGCCGACCGCAGGGGGCCGCTGAAGCTTTCTTT. It codes for CASSRPQGAAEAFF.

The V call is TRBV19, the J call TRBJ1-1, with 7 bases lining up with TRBD1. This CDR3 comprises 13 residues. From germline, CDR1 is LNHDA and CDR2 SQIVND (reference sequence). J was trimmed by 4 bases and V by 11 bases; bases with no gene match: 10. The CDR3 coding sequence is TGTGCCTGGAGCCAGGGGGGAGGCACTGAAGCTTTCTTT. This codes for CAWSQGGGTEAFF.

This clonotype occurred a few times. The chain uses TRBV28 and TRBJ2-1, with 7 nucleotides matching TRBD2. Trimming removed 8 bases from V and 5 bases from J; junction bases left unmatched: 15. The CDR3 spans 16 residues. Looked up from germline, CDR1 is MDHEN and CDR2 is SYDVKM. CDR3 sequence: CASSPVGGKTHNEQFF. The CDR3 DNA follows: TGTGCCAGCTCACCAGTCGGGGGGAAGACCCACAATGAGCAGTTCTTC.

J is TRBJ2-1 and V is TRBV13; weak D call: TRBD1 (6 bases). Per the germline V gene, CDR1 is PRHDT and CDR2 is FYEKMQ (reference sequence). With 2 bases removed from V and 4 bases from J, the gap between germline ends came to 12 bases. The CDR3 is 15 residues long. The CDR3 reads CASSLMGAVYNEQFF. The DNA for the CDR3 is TGTGCCAGCAGCTTAATGGGGGCAGTATACAATGAGCAGTTCTTC.

This clonotype was recorded at least ten times. This chain joins TRBV7-9 and TRBJ2-7, with 9 bases that match TRBD1. V dropped 4 bases and J dropped 3; count of bases not matched to a gene: 4. This CDR3 has 14 amino acids. The germline CDR1 and CDR2 sequences are SEHNR and FQNEAQ (reference sequence). The CDR3 nucleotides read TGTGCCAGCAGCTGGGAGGGACAGGGCTACGAGCAGTACTTC. It is translated as CASSWEGQGYEQYF.

The rearrangement uses TRBV6-2 or TRBV6-3 and TRBJ2-1; D is possibly TRBD1 (5 bases). The CDR3 covers 12 residues. Germline V gene lookup returns CDR1 MNHEY and CDR2 SVGEGT. V lost 11 bases and J lost 6, with 14 bases in between. The CDR3 bases are TGTGCCTCAGGGCTGGTCGGCAATGAGCAGTTCTTC. This encodes CASGLVGNEQFF.

The rearrangement uses TRBV4-3 and TRBJ2-7, with TRBD2 matching 9 bases. Germline V CDR1 and CDR2: LGHNA, YSLEER. The CDR3 extends over 17 amino acids. Losses at the gene ends were 0 bases for V and 9 bases for J; bases not matched to a gene: 15. As DNA, the CDR3 is TGCGCCAGCAGCCAAGATATTACGTCTAGCGGGATAGGGCGGCAGTACTTC. This gives the protein CASSQDITSSGIGRQYF.

This clonotype was detected a few times. The V gene is TRBV6-5, the J gene TRBJ2-7; the match to TRBD2 covers 8 bases. The CDR3 has 17 residues. The V segment lost 6 bases and the J segment 1 base; nucleotides outside the gene matches: 14. Germline V CDR1 and CDR2: MNHEY, SVGAGI. The CDR3 DNA reads TGTGCCAGCAGCTATCTAGCGGGCCCCGGCATGTCCTACGAGCAGTACTTC. Translating it yields CASSYLAGPGMSYEQYF.

V usage is TRBV7-8 and J usage is TRBJ2-3, with a weak D call TRBD2 (5 bases). Per the germline V gene, CDR1 is SGHVS and CDR2 is FQNEAQ. The CDR3 extends over 17 amino acids. V was shortened by 1 base and J by 6 bases, with 20 bases between the two germline ends. The CDR3 DNA reads TGTGCCAGCAGCTTAGTCCTTTATCGACCCGGCGGGGATACGCAGTATTTT. This translates into CASSLVLYRPGGDTQYF. Drawing the rest from reference TRBV7-8 and TRBJ2-3, the complete variable domain is GAGVSQSPRYKVAKRGQDVALRCDPISGHVSLFWYQQALGQGPEFLTYFQNEAQLDKSGLPSDRFFAERPEGSVSTLKIQRTQQEDSAVYLCASSLVLYRPGGDTQYFGPGTRLTVL.

This clonotype was observed at least ten times. V is TRBV7-3 and J is TRBJ2-1, with 14 bases aligning to TRBD2. The CDR3 is 19 amino acids. V dropped 5 bases and J dropped 3; count of bases not matched to a gene: 12. Per germline, CDR1 SGHTA and CDR2 FQGTGA. The CDR3 loop is CASSPPGTSGSGGYNEQFF. As DNA, the CDR3 is TGTGCCAGCAGCCCCCCCGGGACTAGCGGGAGCGGAGGCTACAATGAGCAGTTCTTC.

This clonotype was found a few times. The chain carries TRBV7-2 and TRBJ2-1; 7 bases agree with TRBD2. Germline V CDR1 and CDR2: SGHTA, FQGNSA. The CDR3 runs to 15 residues. Trimming cost V 6 bases and J 6 bases; bases outside gene matches: 11. The CDR3 bases are TGTGCCAGCAGTCCCGGGACTACCCTCGCCAATGAGCAGTTCTTC. Translating it yields CASSPGTTLANEQFF.

This chain uses TRBV6-1 with TRBJ2-1, with TRBD2 identical over 14 bases. The V segment lost 6 bases and the J segment 6 bases; nucleotides outside the gene matches: 13. The CDR3 loop spans 18 amino acids. Germline CDR1 MNHNS, CDR2 SASEGT. The CDR3 bases are TGTGCCAGCAGCCGACGAATGACTAGCGGGAGGGCCGGCAATGAGCAGTTCTTC. Translated, it gives CASSRRMTSGRAGNEQFF.

The CDR3 region has the DNA TGTGCCAGTAGTCCCGGACTAGCGGGAGTAGCGCAGTTCTTC. This sequence encodes CASSPGLAGVAQFF. The chain has TRBV19 and TRBJ2-1, with TRBD2 matching 13 bases. The CDR3 has 14 amino acids. J was trimmed by 12 bases and V by 5 bases; bases with no gene match: 7. Germline V gives CDR1 LNHDA, CDR2 SQIVND (reference sequence).

This chain links TRBV5-1 with TRBJ2-1; 14 bases are shared with TRBD2. The trim removed 4 bases at V and 5 bases at J, leaving 8 bases unmatched. Germline V gene sequence: CDR1 SGHRS, CDR2 YFSETQ. This CDR3 spans 17 amino acids. The CDR3 coding sequence is TGCGCCAGCAGCCCACCGGGACTAGCGGGAGCCCACAATGAGCAGTTCTTC. It encodes CASSPPGLAGAHNEQFF. The entire variable domain, with the rest obtained from reference TRBV5-1 and TRBJ2-1, is as follows: KAGVTQTPRYLIKTRGQQVTLSCSPISGHRSVSWYQQTPGQGLQFLFEYFSETQRNKGNFPGRFSGRQFSNSRSEMNVSTLELGDSALYLCASSPPGLAGAHNEQFFGPGTRLTVL.

This clonotype was detected ten times or more. The CDR3 region is CASSPGDRTGSSYEQYF. CDR3 nucleotide sequence: TGTGCCAGCAGCCCCGGGGACAGGACAGGTAGCTCCTACGAGCAGTACTTC. The chain links TRBV7-8 to TRBJ2-7; the match to TRBD1 covers 8 bases. CDR3 size: 17 residues. V lost 5 bases and J lost 0; bases outside the gene matches: 12. Germline lookup yields CDR1 SGHVS and CDR2 FQNEAQ.

The chain carries TRBV30 and TRBJ2-1, with a tentative D call TRBD1 (6 bases). Germline CDR1 is GTSNPN and CDR2 is SVGIG (reference sequence). There are 15 residues in the CDR3. Trimming pared 5 bases from V and 2 bases from J, leaving 16 bases between. CDR3 loop: CAWGQDRLAYNEQFF. DNA for the CDR3: TGTGCCTGGGGACAAGACAGGTTGGCCTACAATGAGCAGTTCTTC.